The source of this T cell receptor beta chain is a study of regulatory T cells in long-lasting Graves disease. Regarding the study as a whole: Among samples with persistent disease, TRBV28, TRBJ1-2 and TRBJ2-5 were favored.

Germline CDR1 is SGHKS and CDR2 is YYEKEE (reference sequence). CDR3 length equals 14 residues. Trimming cost V 4 bases and J 7 bases, with 16 bases left between them. Assembly of TCR beta libraries relied on iRepertoire HTBI primers together with Arm-PCR of CDR3 regions. TCRdb used MiXCR to reprocess the multiplex PCR reads, holding one entry per CDR3 protein. The sample includes 360,000 or so distinct CDR3 sequences, roughly a sixth of them seen just once. Documented time point: newly diagnosed GD, antithyroid drugs for less than 3 months. With RNA extracted from PBMCs as input, the TCR library was made. Patients with Graves' disease were diagnosed by American Thyroid Association guidelines. In this sample, this clonotype turned up many times. The antigen is undetermined. This same sample was also part of a study on T cells in Graves' hyperthyroidism and ophthalmopathy. That source reports: First-round RT-PCR of the TCR CDR3 relied on the HTBI primer set.

The clonotype was recovered from a man aged 35-49 years with Graves disease. The sequencing here drew on peripheral blood mononuclear cells (PBMCs), taken at new diagnosis, from a patient treated with antithyroid drugs. The chain employs TRBV5-5 and TRBJ2-3, with D tentatively TRBD1 (6 bases). DNA for the CDR3: TGTGCCAGCAGCCACTACAGGGTTCGAAATACGCAGTATTTT. Its translation is CASSHYRVRNTQYF.